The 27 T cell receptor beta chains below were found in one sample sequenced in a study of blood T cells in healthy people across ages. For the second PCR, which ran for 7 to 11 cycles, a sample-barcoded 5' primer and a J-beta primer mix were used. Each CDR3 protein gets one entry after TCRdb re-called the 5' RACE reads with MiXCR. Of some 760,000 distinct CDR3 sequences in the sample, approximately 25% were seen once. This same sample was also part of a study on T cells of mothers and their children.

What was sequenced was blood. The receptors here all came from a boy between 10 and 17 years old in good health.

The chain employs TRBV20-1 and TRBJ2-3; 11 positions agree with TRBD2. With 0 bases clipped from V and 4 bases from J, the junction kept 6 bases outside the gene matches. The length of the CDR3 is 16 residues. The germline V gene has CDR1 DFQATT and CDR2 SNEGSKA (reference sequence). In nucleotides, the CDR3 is TGCAGTGCTAGAGATAGAACTAGCGGGAGCCCAGATACGCAGTATTTT. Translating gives CSARDRTSGSPDTQYF.

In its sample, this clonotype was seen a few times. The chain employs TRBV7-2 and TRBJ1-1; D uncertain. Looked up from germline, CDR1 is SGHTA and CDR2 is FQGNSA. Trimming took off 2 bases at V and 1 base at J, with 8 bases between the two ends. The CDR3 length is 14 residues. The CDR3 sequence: CASSLFTANTEAFF. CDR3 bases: TGTGCCAGCAGCTTATTTACGGCGAACACTGAAGCTTTCTTT.

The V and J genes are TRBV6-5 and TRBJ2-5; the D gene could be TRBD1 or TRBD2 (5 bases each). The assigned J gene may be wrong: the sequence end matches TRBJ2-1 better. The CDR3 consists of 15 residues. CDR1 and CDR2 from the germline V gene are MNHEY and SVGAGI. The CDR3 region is CASSLRRGALGEQFF. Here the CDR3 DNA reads TGTGCCAGCAGCCTGCGAAGGGGAGCCCTTGGAGAGCAGTTCTTC.

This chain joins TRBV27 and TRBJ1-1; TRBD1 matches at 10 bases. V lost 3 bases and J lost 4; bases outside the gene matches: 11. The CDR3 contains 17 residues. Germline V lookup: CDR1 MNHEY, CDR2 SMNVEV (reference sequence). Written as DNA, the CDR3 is TGTGCCAGCAGTTTCGGGACCGGGACAGGGGTCGGCACTGAAGCTTTCTTT. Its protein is CASSFGTGTGVGTEAFF.

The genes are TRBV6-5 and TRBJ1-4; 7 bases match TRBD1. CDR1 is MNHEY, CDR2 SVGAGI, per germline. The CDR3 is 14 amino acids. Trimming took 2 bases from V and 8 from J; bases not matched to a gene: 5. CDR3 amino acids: CASSYRQGWEKLFF. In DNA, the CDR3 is TGTGCCAGCAGTTACAGACAGGGTTGGGAAAAACTGTTTTTT.

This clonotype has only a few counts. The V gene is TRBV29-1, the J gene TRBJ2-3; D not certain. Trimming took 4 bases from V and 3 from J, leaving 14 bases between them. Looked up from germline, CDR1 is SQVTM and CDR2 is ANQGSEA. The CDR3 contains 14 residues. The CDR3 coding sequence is TGCAGCGTTGGGAAACCGGCCCATACAGATACGCAGTATTTT. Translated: CSVGKPAHTDTQYF.

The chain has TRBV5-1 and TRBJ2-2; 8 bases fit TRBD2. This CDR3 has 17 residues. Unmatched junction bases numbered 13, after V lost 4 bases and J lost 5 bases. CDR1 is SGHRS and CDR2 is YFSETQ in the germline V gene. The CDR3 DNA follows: TGCGCCAGCAGCCCACAAGAGCGGGGGCGGGGAACCGGGGAGCTGTTTTTT. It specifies CASSPQERGRGTGELFF.

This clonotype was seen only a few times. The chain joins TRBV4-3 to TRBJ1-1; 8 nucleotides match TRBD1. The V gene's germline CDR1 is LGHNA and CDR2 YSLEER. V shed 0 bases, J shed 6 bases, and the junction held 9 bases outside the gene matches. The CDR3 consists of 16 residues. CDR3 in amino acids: CASSQDSQQGVAEAFF. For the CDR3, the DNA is TGCGCCAGCAGCCAAGATTCCCAACAGGGGGTCGCTGAAGCTTTCTTT.

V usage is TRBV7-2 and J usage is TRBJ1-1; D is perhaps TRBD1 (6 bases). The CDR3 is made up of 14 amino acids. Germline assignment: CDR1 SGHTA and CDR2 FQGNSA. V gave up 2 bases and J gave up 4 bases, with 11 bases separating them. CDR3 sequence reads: CASSLWEGGTEAFF. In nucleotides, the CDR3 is TGTGCCAGCAGCTTATGGGAGGGGGGCACTGAAGCTTTCTTT.

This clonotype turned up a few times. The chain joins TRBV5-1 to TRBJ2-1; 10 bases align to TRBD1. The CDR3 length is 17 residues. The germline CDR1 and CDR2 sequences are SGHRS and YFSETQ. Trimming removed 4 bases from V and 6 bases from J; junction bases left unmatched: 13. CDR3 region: CASSATTGGGFSNEQFF. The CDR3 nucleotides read TGCGCCAGCAGCGCGACGACAGGGGGCGGTTTTTCCAATGAGCAGTTCTTC.

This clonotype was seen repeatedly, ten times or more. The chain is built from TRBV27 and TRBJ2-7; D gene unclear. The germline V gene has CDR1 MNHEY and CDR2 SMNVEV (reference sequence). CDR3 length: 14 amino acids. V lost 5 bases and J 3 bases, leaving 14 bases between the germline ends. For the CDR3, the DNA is TGTGCCAGCAGTCTCACCCCTAAGCACTACGAGCAGTACTTC. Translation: CASSLTPKHYEQYF.

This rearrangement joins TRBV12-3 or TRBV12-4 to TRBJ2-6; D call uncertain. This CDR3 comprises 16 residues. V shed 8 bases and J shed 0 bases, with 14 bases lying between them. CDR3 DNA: TGTGCCAGCGACGATTCTTACGGCTCTGGGGCCAACGTCCTGACTTTC. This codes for CASDDSYGSGANVLTF.

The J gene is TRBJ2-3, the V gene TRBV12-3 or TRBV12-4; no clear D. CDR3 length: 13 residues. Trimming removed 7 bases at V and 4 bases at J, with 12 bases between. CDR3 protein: CASISRFSDTQYF. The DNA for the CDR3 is TGTGCCAGCATCTCGCGGTTCTCAGATACGCAGTATTTT.

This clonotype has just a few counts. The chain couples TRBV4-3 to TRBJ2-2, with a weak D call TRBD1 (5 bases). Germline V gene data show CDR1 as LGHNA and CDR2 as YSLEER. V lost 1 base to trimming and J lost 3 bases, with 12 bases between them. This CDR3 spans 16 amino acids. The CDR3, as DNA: TGCGCCAGCAGCCAAGTTGGCAGGGCGGACACCGGGGAGCTGTTTTTT. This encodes CASSQVGRADTGELFF.

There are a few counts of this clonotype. CDR3 nucleotides: TGTGCCAGCAGCCAATCTCTCTATCTAGCGGGAGACGAGCAGTACTTC. Its translation: CASSQSLYLAGDEQYF. The chain combines TRBV3-1 with TRBJ2-5; TRBD2 aligns across 10 bases. The J call may not be correct, given that the DNA end is closer to TRBJ2-7. The CDR3 spans 16 residues. CDR1 is LGHDT, CDR2 YNNKEL, per germline (reference sequence).

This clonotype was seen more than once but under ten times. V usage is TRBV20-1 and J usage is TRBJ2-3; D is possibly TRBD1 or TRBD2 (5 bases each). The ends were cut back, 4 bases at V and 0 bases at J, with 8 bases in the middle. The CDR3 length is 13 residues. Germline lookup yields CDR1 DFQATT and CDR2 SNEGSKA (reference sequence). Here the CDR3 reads CSAIGDSTDTQYF. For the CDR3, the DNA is TGCAGTGCTATAGGGGACAGCACAGATACGCAGTATTTT.

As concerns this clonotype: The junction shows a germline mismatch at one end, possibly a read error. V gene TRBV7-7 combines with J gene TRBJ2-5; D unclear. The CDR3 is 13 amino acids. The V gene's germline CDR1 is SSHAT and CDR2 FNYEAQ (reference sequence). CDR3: CASSPSNHETQYF. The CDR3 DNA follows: TGTGCTAGCAGCCCATCTAACCACGAGACCCAGTACTTC.

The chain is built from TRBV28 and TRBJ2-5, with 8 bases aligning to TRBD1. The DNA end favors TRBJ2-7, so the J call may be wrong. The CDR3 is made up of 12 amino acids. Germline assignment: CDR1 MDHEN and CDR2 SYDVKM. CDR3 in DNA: TGTGCCAGCAGTTACAGGGGGGACGAGCAGTACTTC. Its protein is CASSYRGDEQYF.

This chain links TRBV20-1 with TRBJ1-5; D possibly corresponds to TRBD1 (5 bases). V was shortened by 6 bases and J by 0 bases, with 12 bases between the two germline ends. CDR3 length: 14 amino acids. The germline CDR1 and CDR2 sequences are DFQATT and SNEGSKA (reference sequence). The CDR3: CSAVGGYSNQPQHF. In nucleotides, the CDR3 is TGCAGTGCCGTGGGGGGTTATAGCAATCAGCCCCAGCATTTT.

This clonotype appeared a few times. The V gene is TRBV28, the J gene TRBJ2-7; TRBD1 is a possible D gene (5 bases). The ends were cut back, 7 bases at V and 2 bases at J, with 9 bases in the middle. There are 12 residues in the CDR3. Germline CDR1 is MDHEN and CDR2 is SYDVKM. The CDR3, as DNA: TGTGCCAGCAAGGCAGGGACCTACGAGCAGTACTTC. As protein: CASKAGTYEQYF.

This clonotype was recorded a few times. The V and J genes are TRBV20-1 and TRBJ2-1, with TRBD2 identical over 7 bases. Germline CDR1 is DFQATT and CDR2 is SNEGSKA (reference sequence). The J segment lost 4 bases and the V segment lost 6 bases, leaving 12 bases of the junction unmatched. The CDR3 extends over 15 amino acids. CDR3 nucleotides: TGCAGTGCCCCTCTACGAGGGGAGGGGTACAATGAGCAGTTCTTC. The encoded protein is CSAPLRGEGYNEQFF.

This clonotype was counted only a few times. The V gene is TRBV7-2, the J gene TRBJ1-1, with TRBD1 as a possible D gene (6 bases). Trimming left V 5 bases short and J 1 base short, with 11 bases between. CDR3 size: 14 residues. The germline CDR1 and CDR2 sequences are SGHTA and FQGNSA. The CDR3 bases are TGTGCCAGCAGCCCAAGGGGGACGAACACTGAAGCTTTCTTT. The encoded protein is CASSPRGTNTEAFF.

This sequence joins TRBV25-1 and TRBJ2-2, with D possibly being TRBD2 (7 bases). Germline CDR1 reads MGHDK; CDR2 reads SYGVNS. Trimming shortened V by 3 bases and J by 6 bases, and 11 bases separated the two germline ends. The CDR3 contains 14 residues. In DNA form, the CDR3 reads TGTGCCAGCAGTGAGGGGGGGCAGTCCGGGGAGCTGTTTTTT. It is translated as CASSEGGQSGELFF.

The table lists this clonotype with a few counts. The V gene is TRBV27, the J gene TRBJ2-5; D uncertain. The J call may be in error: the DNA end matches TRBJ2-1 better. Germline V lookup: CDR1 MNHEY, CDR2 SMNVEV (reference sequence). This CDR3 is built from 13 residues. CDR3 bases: TGTGCCAGCAGTTCCCCTCTGGGCGATGAGCAGTTCTTC. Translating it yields CASSSPLGDEQFF.

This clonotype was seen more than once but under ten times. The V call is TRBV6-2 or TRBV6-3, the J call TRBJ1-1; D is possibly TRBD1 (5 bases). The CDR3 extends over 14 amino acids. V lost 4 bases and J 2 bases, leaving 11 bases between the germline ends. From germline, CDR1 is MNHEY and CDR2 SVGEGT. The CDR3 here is CASSSGDGNTEAFF. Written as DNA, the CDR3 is TGTGCCAGCAGTTCGGGGGATGGTAACACTGAAGCTTTCTTT.

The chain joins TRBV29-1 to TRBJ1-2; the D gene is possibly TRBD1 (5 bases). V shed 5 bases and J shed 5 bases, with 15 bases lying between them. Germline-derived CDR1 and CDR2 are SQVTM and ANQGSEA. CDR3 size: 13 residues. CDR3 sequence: CSVRPPDSYGYTF. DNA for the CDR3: TGCAGCGTTAGGCCCCCTGACAGTTATGGCTACACCTTC.

CDR3 DNA sequence: TGTGCCAGCAGTTTTGGGGGCGGCTCCATCTATGGCTACACCTTC. It translates to CASSFGGGSIYGYTF. The chain joins TRBV27 to TRBJ1-2, with D possibly TRBD1 on 6 matching bases. The CDR3 runs 15 residues. Germline V CDR1 and CDR2: MNHEY, SMNVEV (reference sequence). V lost 3 bases to trimming and J lost 4 bases, with 15 bases between them.